These 25 T cell receptor beta chains came from one sample sequenced in a study of T cells in Graves' hyperthyroidism and ophthalmopathy. RNA transcripts yielded amplified TCR beta CDR3 regions. First-round RT-PCR with HTBI primers amplified the TCR CDR3 region. TCRdb re-called the multiplex PCR reads with MiXCR, one entry per CDR3 protein. The sample lists hundreds of thousands of distinct CDR3 sequences, approximately 15% occurring once. The sample comprised blood. These receptors were collected from a woman aged 45-60 years with Graves' ophthalmopathy.

This clonotype was seen once. The chain employs TRBV19 and TRBJ1-4; the D is unclear. This CDR3 region has 13 residues. The germline CDR1 and CDR2 sequences are LNHDA and SQIVND (reference sequence). V was shortened by 5 bases and J by 4 bases, with 8 bases between the two germline ends. In nucleotides, the CDR3 is TGTGCCAGTAGTGCCACAGATAATGAAAAACTGTTTTTT. Amino acids: CASSATDNEKLFF.

Many counts were recorded for this clonotype. The chain recombines TRBV6-2 or TRBV6-3 with TRBJ2-3, with 8 bases identical to TRBD2. The CDR3 sequence is 14 residues long. Trimming cost V 7 bases and J 2 bases; bases outside gene matches: 5. Germline V lookup: CDR1 MNHEY, CDR2 SVGEGT. The CDR3 here is CASIAGGYTDTQYF. For the CDR3, the DNA is TGTGCCAGCATCGCGGGAGGATACACAGATACGCAGTATTTT.

This clonotype was recorded many times. The chain uses TRBV28 and TRBJ1-1; D call uncertain. Trimming removed 3 bases at V and 3 bases at J, with 8 bases between. The CDR3 spans 13 residues. From germline, CDR1 is MDHEN and CDR2 SYDVKM. CDR3 region: CASSLVGYTEAFF. The CDR3 DNA reads TGTGCCAGCAGTTTGGTGGGGTACACTGAAGCTTTCTTT.

This clonotype was observed at least ten times. The chain has TRBV6-5 and TRBJ2-7; maybe TRBD2 (6 bases). The CDR3 extends over 18 amino acids. V lost 0 bases, J lost 0 bases, and 18 bases lay in between. CDR1 and CDR2 (germline): MNHEY, SVGAGI. The CDR3 here is CASSYSLVTSWGSYEQYF. For the CDR3, the DNA is TGTGCCAGCAGTTACTCTTTGGTTACTAGCTGGGGCTCCTACGAGCAGTACTTC.

This clonotype showed up just a few times. V is TRBV28 and J is TRBJ2-7, with 7 bases that match TRBD2. Germline trimming cut 2 bases from V and 1 base from J; bases unmatched to any gene: 5. The CDR3 covers 15 residues. CDR1 and CDR2 (germline): MDHEN, SYDVKM. The CDR3 nucleotides read TGTGCCAGCAGTTTAGCGGGAGTGAAGTCCTACGAGCAGTACTTC. This encodes CASSLAGVKSYEQYF.

As regards this clonotype: One end of the junction varies from germline; a read error may be responsible. This chain links TRBV7-9 with TRBJ1-4; D unclear. The CDR3 sequence is 14 residues long. Germline CDR1 reads SEHNR; CDR2 reads FQNEAQ (reference sequence). The CDR3 DNA follows: TGTGCCAGCAGCTTTCGTGACAACTATGAAAACCTGTTTTTT. It encodes CASSFRDNYENLFF.

This clonotype was counted ten times or more. V gene TRBV20-1 combines with J gene TRBJ2-7, with 7 bases lining up with TRBD2. In germline, CDR1 is DFQATT, CDR2 SNEGSKA (reference sequence). This CDR3 spans 13 amino acids. The junction had 4 bases not matched to a gene; V was cut back by 5 bases and J by 0 bases. In DNA form, the CDR3 reads TGCAGTGCTTGGGGGGGGAGCTCCTACGAGCAGTACTTC. Encoded protein: CSAWGGSSYEQYF.

The sample holds a few counts of this clonotype. The chain recombines TRBV7-2 with TRBJ1-2, with 7 bases matching TRBD1. The germline V gene has CDR1 SGHTA and CDR2 FQGNSA. The CDR3 loop spans 15 amino acids. V lost 3 bases, J lost 4 bases, and 8 bases stayed unmatched. For the CDR3, the DNA is TGTGCCAGCAGCTTGATGAAACAGGGGATCTATGGCTACACCTTC. Protein: CASSLMKQGIYGYTF.

This clonotype was recorded at least ten times. V gene TRBV7-2 combines with J gene TRBJ2-3; no clear D. The V gene's germline CDR1 is SGHTA and CDR2 FQGNSA. V lost 1 base to trimming and J lost 1 base, with 3 bases between them. The length of the CDR3 is 13 residues. The CDR3 sequence is CASSLDGTDTQYF. CDR3 DNA: TGTGCCAGCAGCTTAGACGGCACAGATACGCAGTATTTT. The whole variable domain, remainder taken from reference TRBV7-2 and TRBJ2-3, is GAGVSQSPSNKVTEKGKDVELRCDPISGHTALYWYRQSLGQGLEFLIYFQGNSAPDKSGLPSDRFSAERTGGSVSTLTIQRTQQEDSAVYLCASSLDGTDTQYFGPGTRLTVL.

The table lists this clonotype with many counts. The rearrangement joins TRBV7-9 to TRBJ2-1; 15 bases align to TRBD2. The CDR3 sequence is 16 residues long. V was pared by 5 bases and J by 6 bases, with 5 bases of the junction left unmatched. Germline assignment: CDR1 SEHNR and CDR2 FQNEAQ (reference sequence). The CDR3 is CASSTRTSGRVNEQFF. In DNA form, the CDR3 reads TGTGCCAGCAGCACCCGGACTAGCGGGAGGGTCAATGAGCAGTTCTTC.

This clonotype was seen repeatedly, ten times or more. The CDR3: CAWRGRYEQYF. Written as DNA, the CDR3 is TGTGCCTGGAGAGGTCGGTACGAGCAGTACTTC. V usage is TRBV30 and J usage is TRBJ2-7; D call uncertain. The CDR3 spans 11 residues. Germline CDR1 and CDR2: GTSNPN and SVGIG (reference sequence). V was cut by 3 bases and J by 4 bases, with 7 bases left in between.

The chain recombines TRBV9 with TRBJ2-2; no clear D gene. CDR1 SGDLS and CDR2 YYNGEE come from the germline V gene. The V gene lost 4 bases and the J gene lost 3 bases, with 4 bases spanning the gap. The CDR3 spans 12 residues. CDR3 in DNA: TGTGCCAGCAGCACCCACACCGGGGAGCTGTTTTTT. Its translation is CASSTHTGELFF.

Many counts were recorded for this clonotype. The genes are TRBV11-3 and TRBJ2-1; 7 bases fit TRBD1. Looked up from germline, CDR1 is SGHNT and CDR2 is YENEEA. Unmatched junction bases numbered 8, after V lost 0 bases and J lost 0 bases. The CDR3 has 18 amino acids. In nucleotides, the CDR3 is TGTGCCAGCAGCTTAGATGCAGGGGGATTTTCCTCCTACAATGAGCAGTTCTTC. It translates to CASSLDAGGFSSYNEQFF.

This clonotype showed up many times. The chain employs TRBV12-3 or TRBV12-4 and TRBJ2-7; 7 bases fit TRBD2. J gave up 1 base and V 3 bases, and 9 bases lay outside the gene matches. This CDR3 has 16 amino acids. The CDR3 DNA is TGTGCCAGCAGTTTCTCCGGGGCCGGGGGGTCCTACGAGCAGTACTTC. Residues: CASSFSGAGGSYEQYF.

This clonotype has a handful of counts. The CDR3 protein is CASSPHAVEGTEAFF. The CDR3 DNA reads TGTGCCAGCAGCCCCCACGCAGTAGAGGGCACTGAAGCTTTCTTT. V is TRBV7-3 and J is TRBJ1-1; D remains ambiguous. Trimming took off 5 bases at V and 4 bases at J, with 17 bases between the two ends. This CDR3 has 15 amino acids. From germline, CDR1 is SGHTA and CDR2 FQGTGA. Filled out from reference TRBV7-3 and TRBJ1-1, the complete variable domain reads GAGVSQTPSNKVTEKGKYVELRCDPISGHTALYWYRQSLGQGPEFLIYFQGTGAADDSGLPNDRFFAVRPEGSVSTLKIQRTERGDSAVYLCASSPHAVEGTEAFFGQGTRLTVV.

This clonotype was counted a few times. This rearrangement joins TRBV4-3 to TRBJ2-5, with 7 bases identical to TRBD2. CDR1 is LGHNA, CDR2 YSLEER, per germline. The length of the CDR3 is 15 residues. Trimming removed 1 base from V and 1 base from J; junction bases left unmatched: 3. The CDR3 reads CASSQGASGQETQYF. The CDR3 DNA sequence: TGCGCCAGCAGCCAAGGAGCTAGCGGCCAAGAGACCCAGTACTTC.

The chain is built from TRBV30 and TRBJ2-5; D is perhaps TRBD1 or TRBD2 (6 bases each). The CDR3 is made up of 14 amino acids. Trimming left V 8 bases short and J 2 bases short, with 18 bases between. Germline V lookup: CDR1 GTSNPN, CDR2 SVGIG (reference sequence). CDR3 bases: TGTGCCGGACAGTATGGGGGGTTTCAAGAGACCCAGTACTTC. Translating gives CAGQYGGFQETQYF.

This clonotype was observed many times. The V call is TRBV12-3 or TRBV12-4, the J call TRBJ2-1; D not certain. Trimming removed 6 bases from V and 6 bases from J, with 9 bases in between. The CDR3 extends over 12 amino acids. In DNA form, the CDR3 reads TGTGCCAGCAGCAGGACGGTCAATGAGCAGTTCTTC. Its protein product is CASSRTVNEQFF.

The chain links TRBV5-6 to TRBJ1-2; D remains unclear. Germline V lookup: CDR1 SGHDT, CDR2 YYEEEE. This CDR3 has 18 residues. The V gene lost 6 bases and the J gene lost 2 bases, with 26 bases spanning the gap. CDR3 protein: CASTFTWSPGKPNYGYTF. CDR3 coding DNA: TGTGCCAGCACCTTCACCTGGAGCCCCGGAAAACCCAACTATGGCTACACCTTC.

The rearrangement joins TRBV18 to TRBJ2-1, with D maybe TRBD2 (5 bases). CDR1 is KGHSH, CDR2 LQKENI, per germline. V was cut by 4 bases and J by 0 bases, with 13 bases left in between. The CDR3 totals 16 residues. The CDR3 here is CASSLTTTPSYNEQFF. The CDR3 DNA reads TGTGCCAGCTCACTGACTACTACCCCCTCCTACAATGAGCAGTTCTTC. The full variable domain, its missing parts supplied by reference TRBV18 and TRBJ2-1, is NAGVMQNPRHLVRRRGQEARLRCSPMKGHSHVYWYRQLPEEGLKFMVYLQKENIIDESGMPKERFSAEFPKEGPSILRIQQVVRGDSAAYFCASSLTTTPSYNEQFFGPGTRLTVL.

This clonotype was found many times. This chain links TRBV20-1 with TRBJ2-5; D tentatively fits TRBD1 or TRBD2 (5 bases each). The germline V gene encodes CDR1 DFQATT and CDR2 SNEGSKA (reference sequence). V lost 5 bases and J lost 4, with 17 bases in between. The CDR3 is made up of 14 amino acids. CDR3 residues: CSARGGPAGETQYF. Written as DNA, the CDR3 is TGCAGTGCTCGTGGGGGACCGGCTGGAGAGACCCAGTACTTC.

J is TRBJ2-7 and V is TRBV19, with D possibly being TRBD1 (6 bases). Trimming cost V 3 bases and J 6 bases, with 12 bases left between them. The CDR3 is made up of 13 amino acids. CDR1 and CDR2 (germline): LNHDA, SQIVND (reference sequence). CDR3 loop: CASSMQGSPEQYF. CDR3 bases: TGTGCCAGTAGTATGCAGGGGTCGCCCGAGCAGTACTTC.

The chain recombines TRBV10-3 with TRBJ2-7, with D perhaps matching TRBD2 (6 bases). Germline values: CDR1 ENHRY, CDR2 SYGVKD. Trimming cost V 1 base and J 5 bases, with 12 bases left between them. This CDR3 has 14 residues. This CDR3 reads CAISEWRDVNEQYF. The CDR3 nucleotides are TGTGCCATCAGTGAGTGGCGGGACGTGAACGAGCAGTACTTC.

This clonotype was picked up many times. V usage is TRBV14 and J usage is TRBJ2-1, with D possibly being TRBD1 or TRBD2 (5 bases each). CDR3 length: 14 residues. Germline values: CDR1 SGHDN, CDR2 FVKESK. Between the trimmed V and J ends, which lost 4 bases and 3 bases, there was a span of 10 bases. As DNA, the CDR3 is TGTGCCAGCAGCCGGGGGACGGACTACAATGAGCAGTTCTTC. Translated, it gives CASSRGTDYNEQFF. Combining the CDR3 with reference TRBV14 and TRBJ2-1 gives the whole variable domain EAGVTQFPSHSVIEKGQTVTLRCDPISGHDNLYWYRRVMGKEIKFLLHFVKESKQDESGMPNNRFLAERTGGTYSTLKVQPAELEDSGVYFCASSRGTDYNEQFFGPGTRLTVL.

This clonotype was seen many times. The chain carries TRBV20-1 and TRBJ2-1; 9 positions match TRBD2. The CDR3 sequence is 15 residues long. Germline values: CDR1 DFQATT, CDR2 SNEGSKA (reference sequence). Trimming took 3 bases from V and 2 from J; bases not matched to a gene: 5. CDR3 protein: CSASDSGSPYNEQFF. The CDR3 region has the DNA TGCAGTGCTAGTGATAGCGGGAGCCCCTACAATGAGCAGTTCTTC.